This T cell receptor (beta chain) was profiled in a study of cytomegalovirus exposure and HLA in healthy donors. The PCR ran on 60 Vbeta and 13 Jbeta primers. Some clones are missing from TCRdb's copy, which holds only in-frame ones; the method was immunoSEQ multiplex PCR. The sample has some 130,000 clones, about 83% seen once. V was pared by 7 bases and J by 2 bases, with 23 bases between. Per the germline V gene, CDR1 is MDHEN and CDR2 is SYDVKM. The CDR3 contains 17 residues. Source material: PBMCs. The chain couples TRBV28 to TRBJ1-2; perhaps TRBD1 as D (5 bases). The sequence came from a girl aged 2 to 10 in good health and CMV-seronegative. The CDR3 DNA sequence: TGTGCCAGCATAAAGGGACTTTCCGGGACGGGCAACTATGGCTACACCTTC. Its protein is CASIKGLSGTGNYGYTF.